The present TCR beta chain was sequenced within a study of cytomegalovirus exposure and HLA in healthy donors. Study at large: The study placed roughly four fifths of its approximately 400 genotyped donors in the Caucasian-associated ancestry cluster. Findings of the study overall: Rarity marked most TCR sequences, yet some public TCRs occurred in many donors.

V was trimmed by 9 bases and J by 5 bases, leaving 17 bases between them. CDR1 is SNHLY and CDR2 is FYNNEI in the germline V gene. This CDR3 region has 14 residues. As concerns this clone: Its antigen is currently unknown.

Likely unrecorded immune exposures existed in these nominally healthy donors. In the PCR, 60 Vbeta and 13 Jbeta primers were used. TCRdb keeps only in-frame clones here, not all; method: immunoSEQ multiplex PCR. The profile covers roughly 140,000 clones, with roughly 65% appearing a single time and roughly 4% taken by the ten largest. The TCR was taken from a man aged 60 to 75 in good health and CMV-seronegative. The sequenced sample consisted of PBMCs. This chain joins TRBV2 and TRBJ2-1; the D gene is possibly TRBD1 (6 bases). CDR3 bases: TGTGCCAGTATTCAAGACAGGAGCGACAATGAGCAGTTCTTC. Translating gives CASIQDRSDNEQFF.